One sample yielded the 30 T cell receptor beta chains listed below, sequenced in a study of control samples from healthy donors and cancer patients. The data were produced by immunoSEQ multiplex PCR, yet TCRdb's version contains in-frame clones alone and is incomplete. The sample lists 190,000 or so clones; approximately 95% were seen once. The sample comprised blood. Receptors were obtained from a young man in good health.

This chain uses TRBV2 with TRBJ2-7; 14 positions agree with TRBD2. The CDR3 totals 17 residues. Trimming cost V 6 bases and J 1 base; bases outside gene matches: 8. Per germline, CDR1 SNHLY and CDR2 FYNNEI. DNA for the CDR3: TGTGCCAGCAGGGTGGGACTAGCGGGGGCGACTTCCTACGAGCAGTACTTC. This encodes CASRVGLAGATSYEQYF.

The rearrangement uses TRBV9 and TRBJ2-7; possibly TRBD2 for D (6 bases). The CDR3 extends over 14 amino acids. The germline CDR1 and CDR2 sequences are SGDLS and YYNGEE. V lost 4 bases, J lost 0 bases, and 11 bases lay in between. The CDR3 DNA follows: TGTGCCAGCAGCCGAAGGGGACTCTCCTACGAGCAGTACTTC. This encodes CASSRRGLSYEQYF. The complete variable domain, with remaining parts taken from reference TRBV9 and TRBJ2-7, reads DSGVTQTPKHLITATGQRVTLRCSPRSGDLSVYWYQQSLDQGLQFLIQYYNGEERAKGNILERFSAQQFPDLHSELNLSSLELGDSALYFCASSRRGLSYEQYFGPGTRLTVT.

The chain uses TRBV5-5 and TRBJ2-2, with D perhaps TRBD2 (5 bases). Germline lookup yields CDR1 SGHKS and CDR2 YYEKEE (reference sequence). The CDR3 has 11 residues. V shed 5 bases and J shed 8 bases, with 7 bases lying between them. In DNA form, the CDR3 reads TGTGCCAGCAGTGGGGAGGGGGAGCTGTTTTTT. Translation: CASSGEGELFF.

The chain carries TRBV25-1 and TRBJ1-2; 7 bases are shared with TRBD1. Germline assignment: CDR1 MGHDK and CDR2 SYGVNS. The CDR3 contains 15 residues. V shed 3 bases and J 2 bases; nucleotides not matched to a gene: 6. The CDR3 DNA reads TGTGCCAGCAGTGAGTCCGGGACAGTCAACTATGGCTACACCTTC. Protein: CASSESGTVNYGYTF.

J is TRBJ2-2 and V is TRBV19; TRBD2 agrees at 12 bases. The CDR3 loop spans 17 amino acids. J was trimmed by 7 bases and V by 5 bases; bases with no gene match: 11. Germline V gives CDR1 LNHDA, CDR2 SQIVND (reference sequence). CDR3 bases: TGTGCCAGTAGTCCGGCTAGCGGGGGGGCATTAAACGGGGAGCTGTTTTTT. This gives the protein CASSPASGGALNGELFF. Based on the CDR3 plus reference TRBV19 and TRBJ2-2, the full variable domain is DGGITQSPKYLFRKEGQNVTLSCEQNLNHDAMYWYRQDPGQGLRLIYYSQIVNDFQKGDIAEGYSVSREKKESFPLTVTSAQKNPTAFYLCASSPASGGALNGELFFGEGSRLTVL.

The V call is TRBV5-1, the J call TRBJ2-5; D is unresolved. This CDR3 region has 15 residues. CDR1 is SGHRS, CDR2 YFSETQ, per germline. V was trimmed by 0 bases and J by 1 base, leaving 10 bases between them. The CDR3 loop is CASSLAPAGQETQYF. In nucleotides, the CDR3 is TGCGCCAGCAGCTTGGCTCCGGCCGGCCAAGAGACCCAGTACTTC.

The genes are TRBV25-1 and TRBJ1-3; D perhaps matches TRBD1 (5 bases). CDR3 size: 13 residues. V was clipped by 3 bases and J by 8 bases, with 11 bases between them. CDR1 is MGHDK, CDR2 SYGVNS, per germline. Here the CDR3 DNA reads TGTGCCAGCAGTGACAGGGATCGGGACACCATATATTTT. Residues: CASSDRDRDTIYF.

The chain couples TRBV6-5 to TRBJ1-1, with D hard to call. Germline CDR1 reads MNHEY; CDR2 reads SVGAGI. V was clipped by 4 bases and J by 1 base, with 7 bases between them. This CDR3 has 13 amino acids. For the CDR3, the DNA is TGTGCCAGCAGTTTAACGGCGAACACTGAAGCTTTCTTT. It specifies CASSLTANTEAFF.

The chain uses TRBV30 and TRBJ1-3; no clear D. The CDR3 contains 10 residues. Per the germline V gene, CDR1 is GTSNPN and CDR2 is SVGIG (reference sequence). Trimming cost V 7 bases and J 11 bases, with 12 bases left between them. As DNA, the CDR3 is TGTGCCTTGGCGGACGGTTCCATATATTTT. It specifies CALADGSIYF.

The V call is TRBV6-1, the J call TRBJ1-4, with TRBD1 matching 7 bases. Germline values: CDR1 MNHNS, CDR2 SASEGT. J gave up 5 bases and V 4 bases, and 13 bases lay outside the gene matches. This CDR3 region has 17 residues. This CDR3 is CASSAGGWTGLNEKLFF. The CDR3 DNA reads as TGTGCCAGCAGTGCAGGGGGATGGACAGGACTAAATGAAAAACTGTTTTTT.

The chain combines TRBV5-1 with TRBJ2-2, with 13 bases aligning to TRBD2. This CDR3 spans 16 amino acids. Looked up from germline, CDR1 is SGHRS and CDR2 is YFSETQ. Unmatched junction bases numbered 4, after V lost 2 bases and J lost 6 bases. The CDR3 nucleotides are TGCGCCAGCAGCTTAACTAGCGGGGGGGCCCCCGGGGAGCTGTTTTTT. Translated, it gives CASSLTSGGAPGELFF.

The chain recombines TRBV12-3 or TRBV12-4 with TRBJ1-5; D not resolved. The CDR3 is 12 amino acids. Trimming shortened V by 0 bases and J by 5 bases, and 2 bases separated the two germline ends. The CDR3 sequence: CASSLAYQPQHF. The CDR3, as DNA: TGTGCCAGCAGTTTAGCGTATCAGCCCCAGCATTTT.

V and J are TRBV10-3 and TRBJ2-7; 10 bases are a match to TRBD1. The ends lost 1 base at V and 5 bases at J; junction bases unmatched: 2. The CDR3 consists of 14 residues. The germline V gene has CDR1 ENHRY and CDR2 SYGVKD. CDR3 amino acids: CAISEFGQGDEQYF. CDR3 in DNA: TGTGCCATCAGTGAGTTCGGACAGGGGGACGAGCAGTACTTC.

The V and J genes are TRBV24-1 and TRBJ1-5, with 7 positions matching TRBD1. This CDR3 comprises 14 residues. Looked up from germline, CDR1 is KGHDR and CDR2 is SFDVKD. After removal of 9 bases from V and 3 bases from J, the junction contained 7 bases not matched to a gene. DNA for the CDR3: TGTGCCACCCACCAAGGGGGCCCCAATCAGCCCCAGCATTTT. This gives the protein CATHQGGPNQPQHF.

This chain links TRBV14 with TRBJ1-1, with 12 bases that match TRBD1. The CDR3 contains 18 residues. Per germline, CDR1 SGHDN and CDR2 FVKESK. After removal of 3 bases from V and 4 bases from J, the junction contained 12 bases not matched to a gene. CDR3 in DNA: TGTGCCAGCAGCCACCACCGGGACAGGGGGCCGCGAACCACTGAAGCTTTCTTT. Residues: CASSHHRDRGPRTTEAFF.

This rearrangement joins TRBV10-3 to TRBJ2-3; D may be TRBD2 (5 bases). This CDR3 has 12 residues. Germline CDR1 ENHRY, CDR2 SYGVKD. V was pared by 3 bases and J by 5 bases, with 6 bases between. Written as DNA, the CDR3 is TGTGCCATCAGTGACGGGGAAGATACGCAGTATTTT. Amino acid sequence: CAISDGEDTQYF.

The gene calls are TRBV9 and TRBJ2-7, with a weak D call TRBD1 (5 bases). The CDR3 contains 13 residues. CDR1 is SGDLS and CDR2 is YYNGEE in the germline V gene. Between the trimmed V and J ends, which lost 4 bases and 3 bases, there was a span of 11 bases. The CDR3 loop reads CASSPRQGYEQYF. The DNA for the CDR3 is TGTGCCAGCAGCCCACGCCAGGGCTACGAGCAGTACTTC.

This clone is a singleton in its sample. The chain uses TRBV18 and TRBJ1-3; D gene ambiguous. Germline assignment: CDR1 KGHSH and CDR2 LQKENI. V was trimmed by 1 base and J by 4 bases, leaving 5 bases between them. This CDR3 contains 13 residues. CDR3 in DNA: TGTGCCAGCTCACCACAGGGCGGAAACACCATATATTTT. It is translated as CASSPQGGNTIYF.

V is TRBV19 and J is TRBJ1-3; D uncertain. The CDR3 sequence is 14 residues long. CDR1 and CDR2 from the germline V gene are LNHDA and SQIVND (reference sequence). Trimming removed 7 bases at V and 4 bases at J, with 14 bases between. The CDR3 is CASTPRERGNTIYF. The CDR3 DNA is TGTGCCAGTACCCCTAGGGAAAGAGGAAACACCATATATTTT. Based on the CDR3 plus reference TRBV19 and TRBJ1-3, the full variable domain is DGGITQSPKYLFRKEGQNVTLSCEQNLNHDAMYWYRQDPGQGLRLIYYSQIVNDFQKGDIAEGYSVSREKKESFPLTVTSAQKNPTAFYLCASTPRERGNTIYFGEGSWLTVV.

The V call is TRBV6-1, the J call TRBJ1-5; the D gene is possibly TRBD1 (5 bases). Looked up from germline, CDR1 is MNHNS and CDR2 is SASEGT. The CDR3 sequence is 12 residues long. Trimming took off 0 bases at V and 11 bases at J, with 8 bases between the two ends. The CDR3 DNA reads as TGTGCCAGCAGTGAAGCGCAGGGAACCCAGCATTTT. Residues: CASSEAQGTQHF.

The J gene is TRBJ1-4, the V gene TRBV27; 8 positions agree with TRBD1. From germline, CDR1 is MNHEY and CDR2 SMNVEV (reference sequence). This CDR3 region has 15 residues. V lost 5 bases to trimming and J lost 6 bases; unmatched junction nucleotides: 8. The CDR3: CASSPDRGFDEKLFF. The CDR3 DNA reads as TGTGCCAGCAGTCCCGACAGGGGATTCGATGAAAAACTGTTTTTT.

The gene calls are TRBV13 and TRBJ1-2, with a possible D match to TRBD1 (5 bases). The V gene's germline CDR1 is PRHDT and CDR2 FYEKMQ (reference sequence). The CDR3 spans 14 residues. V was cut by 2 bases and J by 5 bases, with 12 bases left in between. CDR3 sequence: CASSLPPGPYGYTF. In DNA, the CDR3 is TGTGCCAGCAGCTTACCACCGGGACCGTATGGCTACACCTTC.

This chain links TRBV7-3 with TRBJ2-3; 13 bases are shared with TRBD2. The CDR3 totals 18 residues. Germline V CDR1 and CDR2: SGHTA, FQGTGA. V shed 5 bases and J 2 bases; nucleotides not matched to a gene: 10. The CDR3 nucleotides are TGTGCCAGCAGCCTCCGACTAGCGGGGGGTCGCGACACAGATACGCAGTATTTT. It is translated as CASSLRLAGGRDTDTQYF.

V gene TRBV5-1 combines with J gene TRBJ1-2; a possible D gene is TRBD1 (5 bases). From germline, CDR1 is SGHRS and CDR2 YFSETQ. V lost 0 bases, J lost 8 bases, and 11 bases lay in between. This CDR3 region has 13 residues. The DNA of the CDR3 is TGCGCCAGCAGCTTGGCGGGGGATGACGGCTACACCTTC. The encoded protein is CASSLAGDDGYTF.

The chain couples TRBV5-5 to TRBJ1-6; a possible D gene is TRBD1 (5 bases). Trimming left V 1 base short and J 10 bases short, with 15 bases between. Germline V gene data show CDR1 as SGHKS and CDR2 as YYEKEE (reference sequence). This CDR3 is built from 15 residues. This CDR3 is CASSLRGGVKSPLHF. CDR3 coding DNA: TGTGCCAGCAGCTTGCGAGGAGGGGTCAAATCACCCCTCCACTTT.

V usage is TRBV6-1 and J usage is TRBJ2-3; 8 nucleotides line up with TRBD2. Germline V CDR1 and CDR2: MNHNS, SASEGT. The CDR3 totals 16 residues. The trim removed 1 base at V and 7 bases at J, leaving 10 bases unmatched. The CDR3 region is CASSEGERGWGYTQYF. The CDR3 bases are TGTGCCAGCAGTGAAGGGGAGCGGGGGTGGGGTTATACGCAGTATTTT.

The chain joins TRBV9 to TRBJ2-6; no reliable D call. The CDR3 is 15 amino acids. CDR1 is SGDLS and CDR2 is YYNGEE in the germline V gene. With 0 bases removed from V and 4 bases from J, the gap between germline ends came to 8 bases. Here the CDR3 DNA reads TGTGCCAGCAGCGTAGGGGGTACCGGGGCCAACGTCCTGACTTTC. Translated, it gives CASSVGGTGANVLTF. Supplemented by reference TRBV9 and TRBJ2-6, the full variable domain reads DSGVTQTPKHLITATGQRVTLRCSPRSGDLSVYWYQQSLDQGLQFLIQYYNGEERAKGNILERFSAQQFPDLHSELNLSSLELGDSALYFCASSVGGTGANVLTFGAGSRLTVL.

CDR3 nucleotides: TGTGCCAGCAGCTCTTTCGGACCCACGCGGGAAAAACTGTTTTTT. It yields the protein CASSSFGPTREKLFF. The chain carries TRBV11-2 and TRBJ1-4, with D hard to call. V lost 4 bases and J 8 bases, leaving 17 bases between the germline ends. This CDR3 contains 15 residues. Germline CDR1 and CDR2: SGHAT and FQNNGV.

Points on this clone: This same CDR3 is encoded by further DNA sequences in the sample. The rearrangement links TRBV5-1 to TRBJ2-3, with D uncertain. V was cut by 4 bases and J by 3 bases, with 3 bases left in between. The CDR3 is 11 residues long. Germline CDR1 and CDR2: SGHRS and YFSETQ. The DNA of the CDR3 is TGCGCCAGCAGCAATACAGATACGCAGTATTTT. Protein sequence: CASSNTDTQYF.

This chain links TRBV27 with TRBJ1-2, with 9 bases identical to TRBD1. The CDR3 spans 15 residues. The V gene end was trimmed by 4 bases and the J gene end by 4 bases; junction bases not matched to a gene: 7. Germline lookup yields CDR1 MNHEY and CDR2 SMNVEV (reference sequence). CDR3 residues: CASSSRTGALYGYTF. The CDR3 DNA is TGTGCCAGCAGTTCCCGGACAGGGGCGCTCTATGGCTACACCTTC.